This TCR beta chain came from a study of immune evolution from preneoplasia to lung adenocarcinoma (dated by TCRdb to about 2021). In terms of the full investigation: The study profiled immune contexture across lung adenocarcinoma precursors and invasive adenocarcinoma using immune gene expression, TCR sequencing and multiplex immunofluorescence. The TCR sequencing data were obtained from about 47 patients. According to the study, roughly 110 samples were used for TCR sequencing. The overall cohort comprised under 70 patients with pulmonary nodules who underwent surgical resection. Class I HLA alleles were inferred from exome data with POLYSOLVER, and allele-specific HLA loss was detected with LOHHLA. The immune data were integrated with whole exome sequencing and methylation data from the same cohort of nodules. Resected precursor lesions (AAH, AIS, MIA) and invasive adenocarcinomas were compared against paired morphologically normal lung tissue. The sample size depended on which specimens were available, not on a prior power calculation. What the study reported, not specific to this receptor: The highest top T cell clone frequencies were observed in normal lung, and a progressive decrease in top T cell clone frequencies appeared to occur from AAH through AIS, MIA and invasive adenocarcinoma. The highest clonality was observed in normal lung, whereas higher T cell density and diversity but lower clonality appeared to be present in later-stage lesions. Because all patients came from Japan and China, whether the findings apply to Western populations was uncertain. The findings reflected association rather than direct causation, and larger cohorts with long-term follow-up and longitudinal biopsies were considered necessary.

Worth noting for this clone: Its antigen remains undetermined. No quality values exist for individual bases; no much larger clone is one base distant.

The patients had resection in Japan or China between about 2014 and 2018. Histologic diagnosis of each case was confirmed independently by two lung cancer pathologists on H&E slides. The AllPrep DNA/RNA FFPE Kit was used to isolate DNA from FFPE tissue. The immunoSEQ hsTCRbeta Kit was used to sequence TCR beta CDR3 regions from DNA. Regarding the original processing steps: The ImmunoSEQ Analyzer was used to analyse the TCR sequencing data. T cell clonality was defined as 1 minus Pielou's evenness, as computed on productive rearrangements. To measure T cell diversity, the inverse Simpson index was applied to productive templates. T cell density was defined as TCR beta template counts normalized to usable DNA, with usable DNA estimated by amplification and sequencing of housekeeping genes. Two-sided Kruskal-Wallis tests were used to compare TCR metrics between histologic stages. Here the immuneACCESS table is served through TCRdb, limited to in-frame sequences with V and J called. Missing clones are a known gap in these copies; in checked studies unresolved V genes cover under half, and the rest lacks a known reason. V and J calls plus clone size are reproduced from that table; the DNA served to infer D and trimming. Across this sample there are over 4,000 clones, with 74% seen only once. About 7.6% of the sample belongs to the ten largest clones.

Deletion took 1 base off V and 2 bases off J, with a span of 9 bases between the germline ends. The cysteine opens and the phenylalanine closes a CDR3 of 15 amino acids. Just CDR3 DNA is preserved here, 45 bases in frame from base 1. The germline V gene encodes CDR1 SEHNR and CDR2 FQNEAQ (reference sequence). The TCR originated in a person aged 60 to 80 with lung adenocarcinoma. Sequencing used FFPE adjacent normal lung tissue. The receptor chain draws on TRBV7-9 and TRBJ1-5; the D gene identity is not certain. The DNA sequence follows: TGTGCCAGCAGCTTAGAGGGTGATGGCAATCAGCCCCAGCATTTT. The resulting protein is CASSLEGDGNQPQHF. When the CDR3 is completed using the reference TRBV7-9 and TRBJ1-5 genes on either side, the full variable domain is DTGVSQNPRHKITKRGQNVTFRCDPISEHNRLYWYRQTLGQGPEFLTYFQNEAQLEKSRLLSDRFSAERPKGSFSTLEIQRTEQGDSAMYLCASSLEGDGNQPQHFGDGTRLSIL.